This T cell receptor (beta chain) emerged from a study of T cells in Graves' hyperthyroidism and ophthalmopathy. This clonotype was counted between two and nine times. The CDR3 regions of TCR beta were amplified from RNA transcripts. Using the HTBI primer set, a first-round RT-PCR was run on the TCR CDR3. Each CDR3 protein is one row after TCRdb ran MiXCR on the multiplex PCR reads. The sample gives about 400,000 distinct CDR3 sequences, more than 13% of which show up once; about 31% is in the top ten. The CDR3 spans 15 residues. Germline CDR1 reads SQVTM; CDR2 reads ANQGSEA. V was clipped by 5 bases and J by 3 bases; unmatched bases: 12.

The rearrangement uses TRBV29-1 and TRBJ1-1, with 7 bases fitting TRBD1. Sample: blood. The receptor was isolated from a woman between 25 and 40 years old with Graves' hyperthyroidism. The CDR3 nucleotides are TGCAGCGTTTCTAACAGGGGAATGGCGGACACTGAAGCTTTCTTT. Amino acids: CSVSNRGMADTEAFF.